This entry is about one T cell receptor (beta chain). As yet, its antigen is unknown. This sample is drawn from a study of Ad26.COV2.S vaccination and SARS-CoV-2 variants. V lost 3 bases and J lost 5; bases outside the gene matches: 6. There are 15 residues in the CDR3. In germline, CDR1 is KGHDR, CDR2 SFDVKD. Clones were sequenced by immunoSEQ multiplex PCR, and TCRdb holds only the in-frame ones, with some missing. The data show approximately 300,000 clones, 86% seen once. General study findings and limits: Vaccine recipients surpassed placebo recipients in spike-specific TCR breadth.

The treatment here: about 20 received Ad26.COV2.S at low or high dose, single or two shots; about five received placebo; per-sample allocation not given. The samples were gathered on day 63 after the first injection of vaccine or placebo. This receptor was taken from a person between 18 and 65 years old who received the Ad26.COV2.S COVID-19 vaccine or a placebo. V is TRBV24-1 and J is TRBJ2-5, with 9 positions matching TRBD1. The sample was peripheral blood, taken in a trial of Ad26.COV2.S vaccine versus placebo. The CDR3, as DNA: TGTGCCACCAGTGATCCTGGACAGGGGAGCGAGACCCAGTACTTC. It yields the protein CATSDPGQGSETQYF.